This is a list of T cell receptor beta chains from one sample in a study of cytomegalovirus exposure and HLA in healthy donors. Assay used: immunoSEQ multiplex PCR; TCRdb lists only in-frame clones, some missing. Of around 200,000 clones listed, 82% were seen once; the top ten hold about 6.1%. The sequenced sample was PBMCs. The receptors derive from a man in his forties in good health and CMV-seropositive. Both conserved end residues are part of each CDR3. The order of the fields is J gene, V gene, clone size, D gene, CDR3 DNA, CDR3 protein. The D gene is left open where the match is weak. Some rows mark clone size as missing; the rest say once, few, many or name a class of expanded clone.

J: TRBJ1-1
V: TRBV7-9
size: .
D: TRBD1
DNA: TGTGCCAGCAGCTTGACAGGGGCCCAGAACACTGAAGCTTTCTTT
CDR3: CASSLTGAQNTEAFF

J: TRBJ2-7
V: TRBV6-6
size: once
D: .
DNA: TGTGCCATCACGGAGGGGACCGACGACGAGCAGTACTTC
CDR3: CAITEGTDDEQYF

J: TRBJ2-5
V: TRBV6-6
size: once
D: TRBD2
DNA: TGTGCCAGCAGTTCTCCAACTAGCGGGAGGATAGAGACCCAGTACTTC
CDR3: CASSSPTSGRIETQYF

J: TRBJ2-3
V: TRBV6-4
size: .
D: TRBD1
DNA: TGTGCCAGCAGTTCGACAGGGGAGATGGATACGCAGTATTTT
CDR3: CASSSTGEMDTQYF

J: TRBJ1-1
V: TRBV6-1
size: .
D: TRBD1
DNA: TGTGCCAGCAGTAAGGACAGGGCCGGCACTGAAGCTTTCTTT
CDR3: CASSKDRAGTEAFF

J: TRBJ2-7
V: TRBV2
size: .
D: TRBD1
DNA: TGTGCCAGCAGTGGACAGGGGGCTCCGTCCTACGAGCAGTACTTC
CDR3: CASSGQGAPSYEQYF

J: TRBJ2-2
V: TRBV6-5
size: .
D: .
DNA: TGTGCCAGCAGCTATACAGGAGACACCGGGGAGCTGTTTTTT
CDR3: CASSYTGDTGELFF

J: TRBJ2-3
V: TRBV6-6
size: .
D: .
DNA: TGTGCCAGCAGTGGCGCAGGACTTCCGATCACAGATACGCAGTATTTT
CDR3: CASSGAGLPITDTQYF

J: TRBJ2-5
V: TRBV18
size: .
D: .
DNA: TGTGCCAGCTCACCACCCCGGACGGGGGTGACGTGGACCCAGTACTTC
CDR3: CASSPPRTGVTWTQYF

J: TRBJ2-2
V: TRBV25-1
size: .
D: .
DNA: TGTGCCAGCAGTAAGGGGGAGAACACCGGGGAGCTGTTTTTT
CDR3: CASSKGENTGELFF

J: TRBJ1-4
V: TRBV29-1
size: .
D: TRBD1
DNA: TGCAGCGTTCTCCGGGACAGTAATGAAAAACTGTTTTTT
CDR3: CSVLRDSNEKLFF

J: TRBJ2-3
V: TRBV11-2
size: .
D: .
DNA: TGTGCCAGCAGCCCCATCCGCACAGATACGCAGTATTTT
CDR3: CASSPIRTDTQYF

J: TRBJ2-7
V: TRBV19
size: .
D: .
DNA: TGTGCCAGTAGTATCGGGATCTCCTACGAGCAGTACTTC
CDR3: CASSIGISYEQYF

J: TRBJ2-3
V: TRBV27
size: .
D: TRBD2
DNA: TGTGCCAGCAGTTTCCAGACGACTAGCGGGAGGGTGTCAGATACGCAGTATTTT
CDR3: CASSFQTTSGRVSDTQYF

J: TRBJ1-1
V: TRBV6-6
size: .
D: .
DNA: TGTGCCAGCAGTTCCACAGGGAACACTGAAGCTTTCTTT
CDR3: CASSSTGNTEAFF

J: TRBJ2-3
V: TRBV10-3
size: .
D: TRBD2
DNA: TGTGCCATCAGCCAACTAGCGGGAGGAAGCACAGATACGCAGTATTTT
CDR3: CAISQLAGGSTDTQYF

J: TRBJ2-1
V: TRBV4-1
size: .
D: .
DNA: TGCGCCAGCAGCCAAGATCGCGGGGACTACAATGAGCAGTTCTTC
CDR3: CASSQDRGDYNEQFF

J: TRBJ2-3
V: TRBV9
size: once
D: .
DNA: TGTGCCAGCAGCGTAGACGGGCGGGACGCAGATACGCAGTATTTT
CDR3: CASSVDGRDADTQYF

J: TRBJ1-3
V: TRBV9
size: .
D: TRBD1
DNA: TGTGCCAGCAGCGCCGGACAGGGCGACTCCTCTGGAAACACCATATATTTT
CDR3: CASSAGQGDSSGNTIYF

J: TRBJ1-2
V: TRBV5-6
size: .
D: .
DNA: TGTGCCAGCAGCAGATCAGGGGCTGGGGGCTACACCTTC
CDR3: CASSRSGAGGYTF

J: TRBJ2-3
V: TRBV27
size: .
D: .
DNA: TGTGCCAGCAGTTCCCTTAGCACAGATACGCAGTATTTT
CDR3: CASSSLSTDTQYF

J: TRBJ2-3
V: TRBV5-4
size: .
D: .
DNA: TGTGCCAGCAGCTTGGTCGGGGATTATGGCGACACGCAGTATTTT
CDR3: CASSLVGDYGDTQYF

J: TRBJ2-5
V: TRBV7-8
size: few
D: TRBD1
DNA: TGTGCCAGCTCCCCCGACAGGGCTCAAGAGACCCAGTACTTC
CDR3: CASSPDRAQETQYF

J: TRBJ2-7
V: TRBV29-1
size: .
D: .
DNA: TGCAGCGTCGGGACAAGCTACGAGCAGTACTTC
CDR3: CSVGTSYEQYF

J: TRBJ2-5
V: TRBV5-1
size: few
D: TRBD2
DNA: TGCGCCAGCAGAAATCTAGCGGGAGAAGAGACCCAGTACTTC
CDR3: CASRNLAGEETQYF

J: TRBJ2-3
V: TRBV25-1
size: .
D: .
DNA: TGTGCCAGCAGTGAATGGCAGGGCCATACGCAGTATTTT
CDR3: CASSEWQGHTQYF

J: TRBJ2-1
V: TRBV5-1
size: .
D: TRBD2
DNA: TGCGCCAGCAGCTTGGTAGTAGCGGGAGGCCCCGAGCAGTTCTTC
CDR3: CASSLVVAGGPEQFF

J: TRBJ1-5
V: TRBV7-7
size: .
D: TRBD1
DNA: TGTGCCAGCAGCCCGGATATCCCCACAGGGGAAAGCAATCAGCCCCAGCATTTT
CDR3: CASSPDIPTGESNQPQHF

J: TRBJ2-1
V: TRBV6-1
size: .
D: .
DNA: TGTGCCAGCAGTGAGGCGAAAGTGGGGGGGCGCTTCGTCAATGAGCAGTTCTTC
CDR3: CASSEAKVGGRFVNEQFF

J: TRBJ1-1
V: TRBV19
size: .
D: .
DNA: TGTGCCAGTAGTATGTCCATGAACACTGAAGCTTTCTTT
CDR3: CASSMSMNTEAFF

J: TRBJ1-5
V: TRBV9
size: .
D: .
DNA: TGTGCCAGCAGCGCCCGGGACTCTCAGCCCCAGCATTTT
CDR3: CASSARDSQPQHF

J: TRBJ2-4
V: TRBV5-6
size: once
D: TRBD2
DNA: TGTGCCAGCAGCTTGCAACTAGCGGGAGGAGATCGAAACATTCAGTACTTC
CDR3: CASSLQLAGGDRNIQYF

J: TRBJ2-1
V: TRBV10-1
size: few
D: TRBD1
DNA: TGCGCCAGCAGTGAAGGGACAGGAGATAGGGATGAGCAGTTCTTC
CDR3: CASSEGTGDRDEQFF

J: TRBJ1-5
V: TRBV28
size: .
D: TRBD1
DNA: TGTGCCAGCAGGTGGACAGGGGATCAGCCCCAGCATTTT
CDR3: CASRWTGDQPQHF

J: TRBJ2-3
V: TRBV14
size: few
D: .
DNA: TGTGCCAGCAGCCAAACGTACAGGAGCACAGATACGCAGTATTTT
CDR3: CASSQTYRSTDTQYF

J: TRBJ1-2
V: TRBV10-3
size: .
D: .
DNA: TGTGCCATCAGTGACAGACAGGAAGATGGCTACACCTTC
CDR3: CAISDRQEDGYTF

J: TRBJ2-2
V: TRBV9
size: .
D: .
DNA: TGTGCCAGCAGCGTATCCCTGTCAGGGGTGAGGACCGGGGAGCTGTTTTTT
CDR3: CASSVSLSGVRTGELFF

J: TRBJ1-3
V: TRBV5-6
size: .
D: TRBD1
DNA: TGTGCCAGCAGTCCAGGACAGGGGTTCTCTGGAAACACCATATATTTT
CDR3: CASSPGQGFSGNTIYF

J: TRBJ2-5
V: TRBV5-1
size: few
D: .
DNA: TGCGCCAGCAGCTTGGTCCTGGAGACCCAGTACTTC
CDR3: CASSLVLETQYF

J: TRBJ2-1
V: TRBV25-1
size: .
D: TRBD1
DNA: TGTGCCAGCAACGGAATTCGACAGGGGGCTGGAGAGCAGTTCTTC
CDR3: CASNGIRQGAGEQFF

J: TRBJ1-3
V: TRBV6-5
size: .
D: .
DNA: TGTGCCAGCAGAACTTCAGGGTCGGGAAACACCATATATTTT
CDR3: CASRTSGSGNTIYF

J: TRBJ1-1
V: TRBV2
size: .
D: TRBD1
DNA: TGTGCCAGCAGGTCCGACAGGGGAGCTTTCTTT
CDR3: CASRSDRGAFF

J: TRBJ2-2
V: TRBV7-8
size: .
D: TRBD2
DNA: TGTGCCAGCAGCCCGACGCGGGGGAGTCTCACCGGGGAGCTGTTTTTT
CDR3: CASSPTRGSLTGELFF

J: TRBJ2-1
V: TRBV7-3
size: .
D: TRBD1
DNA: TGTGCCAGCAGTCCGCAGGGGGCCGTTGACAATGAGCAGTTCTTC
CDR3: CASSPQGAVDNEQFF

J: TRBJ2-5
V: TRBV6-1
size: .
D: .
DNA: TGTGCCAGCAGTGAATACAGGGGAGGAGAGACCCAGTACTTC
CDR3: CASSEYRGGETQYF

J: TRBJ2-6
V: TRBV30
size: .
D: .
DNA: TGTGCCTGGAGTGTACACATCTCTGGGGCCAACGTCCTGACTTTC
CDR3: CAWSVHISGANVLTF

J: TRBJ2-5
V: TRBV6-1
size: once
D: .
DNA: TGTGCCAGCAGTGAAACGGGAGATAGGGAGACCCAGTACTTC
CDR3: CASSETGDRETQYF

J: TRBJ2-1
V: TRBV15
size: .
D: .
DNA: TGTGCCACCAGCAGGGGGGCAGGTGGCTACAATGAGCAGTTCTTC
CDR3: CATSRGAGGYNEQFF

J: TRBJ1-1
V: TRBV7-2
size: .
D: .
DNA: TGTGCCAGCAGTCTTCCTAGGGGAAGGAACACTGAAGCTTTCTTT
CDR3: CASSLPRGRNTEAFF

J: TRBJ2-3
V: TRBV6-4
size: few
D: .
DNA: TGTGCCAGCAGTGAAGGCGGTTACACAGATACGCAGTATTTT
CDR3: CASSEGGYTDTQYF

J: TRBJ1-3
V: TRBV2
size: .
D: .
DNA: TGTGCCAGCAGTGAAAATGGACACTCTGGAAACACCATATATTTT
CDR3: CASSENGHSGNTIYF

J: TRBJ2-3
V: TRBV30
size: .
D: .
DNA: TGTGCCTGGAGTCCGAGAGATACGCAGTATTTT
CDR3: CAWSPRDTQYF

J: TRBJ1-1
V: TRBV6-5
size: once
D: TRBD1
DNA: TGTGCCAGCAGCTCAGGGGGAATAGGGGACACTGAAGCTTTCTTT
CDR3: CASSSGGIGDTEAFF

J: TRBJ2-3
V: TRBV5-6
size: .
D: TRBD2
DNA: TGTGCCAGCAGCCCCGGGACTAGCGGGAGCACAGATACGCAGTATTTT
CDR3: CASSPGTSGSTDTQYF